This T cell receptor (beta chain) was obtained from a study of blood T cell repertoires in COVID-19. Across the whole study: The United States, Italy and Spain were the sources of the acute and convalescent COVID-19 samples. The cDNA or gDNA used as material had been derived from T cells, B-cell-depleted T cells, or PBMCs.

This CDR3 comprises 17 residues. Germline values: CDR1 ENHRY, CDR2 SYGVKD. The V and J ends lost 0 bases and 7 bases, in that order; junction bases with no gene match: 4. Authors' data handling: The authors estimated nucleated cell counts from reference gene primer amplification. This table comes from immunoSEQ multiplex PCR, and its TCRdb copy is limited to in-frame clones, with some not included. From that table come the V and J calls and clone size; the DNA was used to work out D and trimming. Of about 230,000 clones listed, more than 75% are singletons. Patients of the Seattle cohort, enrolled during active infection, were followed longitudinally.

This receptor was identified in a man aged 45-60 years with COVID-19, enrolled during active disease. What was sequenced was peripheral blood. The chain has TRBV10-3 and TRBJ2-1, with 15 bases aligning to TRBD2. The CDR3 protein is CAISESGLAGGRNEQFF. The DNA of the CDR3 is TGTGCCATCAGTGAGTCGGGACTAGCGGGAGGTAGGAATGAGCAGTTCTTC.